These 29 T cell receptor beta chains came from one sample sequenced in a study of T cell responses to AZD1222 COVID-19 vaccine (dated by TCRdb to the early 2020s). Library preparation employed the immunoSEQ multiplex PCR assay. Not all clones reach the TCRdb copy of this immuneACCESS table, which keeps in-frame sequences only. Checked studies attribute under half of the gap to unresolved V genes and leave the rest unexplained. The sample table lists 120,000 or so clones, around 93% of them with a count of one. The ten largest clones capture roughly 7.8% of the sample. Explained via the paper, the time point label denotes: baseline before first vaccination. Sequences were derived from peripheral blood, sampled on day 0 of AZD1222 vaccination. These receptors originate from an adult in good health.

The rearrangement uses TRBV6-5 and TRBJ2-3; D remains ambiguous. The V end was cut by 6 bases, the J end by 2 bases, with 9 bases between. This CDR3 comprises 13 residues. Per the germline V gene, CDR1 is MNHEY and CDR2 is SVGAGI. The CDR3 DNA is TGTGCCAGCAGCAAAAAAGACACAGATACGCAGTATTTT. The encoded protein is CASSKKDTDTQYF.

This chain joins TRBV19 and TRBJ1-3; D gene unclear. Trimming left V 2 bases short and J 0 bases short, with 5 bases between. Germline CDR1 and CDR2: LNHDA and SQIVND (reference sequence). The CDR3 sequence is 14 residues long. The CDR3 spells CASSINFSGNTIYF. CDR3 nucleotides: TGTGCCAGTAGTATAAACTTCTCTGGAAACACCATATATTTT.

The V call is TRBV7-8, the J call TRBJ1-5, with D uncertain. Germline CDR1 reads SGHVS; CDR2 reads FQNEAQ. V lost 5 bases and J lost 6, with 8 bases in between. The length of the CDR3 is 12 residues. The CDR3 DNA reads as TGTGCCAGCAGCCTCCCCGGTCAGCCCCAGCATTTT. Its protein is CASSLPGQPQHF.

The chain is built from TRBV4-1 and TRBJ1-6; tentatively, D is TRBD1 (5 bases). The CDR3 contains 17 residues. Germline CDR1 reads MGHRA; CDR2 reads YSYEKL. V lost 4 bases and J 0 bases, leaving 13 bases between the germline ends. CDR3 DNA sequence: TGCGCCAGCAGCCGGGACTGGGCGGGCTCCTATAATTCACCCCTCCACTTT. Translating gives CASSRDWAGSYNSPLHF.

The V and J genes are TRBV7-9 and TRBJ1-4; no reliable D call. Germline lookup yields CDR1 SEHNR and CDR2 FQNEAQ (reference sequence). This CDR3 spans 15 amino acids. V lost 5 bases, J lost 5 bases, and 15 bases lay in between. CDR3 in amino acids: CASSLIDTGNEKLFF. DNA for the CDR3: TGTGCCAGCAGCCTAATCGACACTGGGAATGAAAAACTGTTTTTT.

There are a few counts of this clone. V and J are TRBV5-1 and TRBJ2-7; possibly TRBD1 for D (5 bases). The CDR3 runs 15 residues. With 1 base removed from V and 0 bases from J, the gap between germline ends came to 11 bases. Germline CDR1 is SGHRS and CDR2 is YFSETQ. CDR3 nucleotides: TGCGCCAGCAGCTTGACCCCGACAGACTCCTACGAGCAGTACTTC. It codes for CASSLTPTDSYEQYF.

The genes are TRBV10-3 and TRBJ2-1; 8 positions match TRBD2. The CDR3 totals 15 residues. Germline V CDR1 and CDR2: ENHRY, SYGVKD. The junction had 8 bases not matched to a gene; V was cut back by 3 bases and J by 7 bases. In DNA form, the CDR3 reads TGTGCCATCAGTGACACTAGCGGCCCTGGGAATGAGCAGTTCTTC. As protein: CAISDTSGPGNEQFF.

The CDR3 reads CASRRTSGEETQYF. The CDR3 region has the DNA TGTGCCAGCAGACGGACTAGCGGGGAAGAGACCCAGTACTTC. The chain couples TRBV6-5 to TRBJ2-5, with 12 bases that match TRBD2. This CDR3 has 14 residues. Germline-derived CDR1 and CDR2 are MNHEY and SVGAGI. The J segment lost 3 bases and the V segment lost 6 bases, leaving 2 bases of the junction unmatched.

The CDR3 region is CASSQYRPMNTGELFF. CDR3 DNA sequence: TGTGCCAGCAGCCAATACAGGCCGATGAACACCGGGGAGCTGTTTTTT. The rearrangement uses TRBV3-1 (or the pseudogene TRBV3-2) and TRBJ2-2; TRBD1 might be the D (5 bases). The CDR3 is made up of 16 amino acids. Germline values: CDR1 LGHDT, CDR2 YNNKEL (reference sequence). Trimming took off 2 bases at V and 1 base at J, with 11 bases between the two ends.

The genes are TRBV5-5 and TRBJ1-1, with 9 bases fitting TRBD1. The CDR3 consists of 14 residues. V dropped 0 bases and J dropped 5; count of bases not matched to a gene: 2. CDR1 is SGHKS and CDR2 is YYEKEE in the germline V gene (reference sequence). The CDR3 region is CASSLAGTGTEAFF. CDR3 sequence (DNA): TGTGCCAGCAGCTTGGCCGGGACAGGGACTGAAGCTTTCTTT.

The gene calls are TRBV3-1 (or the pseudogene TRBV3-2) and TRBJ1-1, with TRBD1 matching 8 bases. Germline values: CDR1 LGHDT, CDR2 YNNKEL (reference sequence). The CDR3 is made up of 14 amino acids. Trimming took 4 bases from V and 0 from J; bases not matched to a gene: 1. This chain's CDR3 is CASSLGQVNTEAFF. The CDR3 nucleotides read TGTGCCAGCAGCCTGGGACAGGTGAACACTGAAGCTTTCTTT.

V gene TRBV15 combines with J gene TRBJ2-5; no firm D call. The germline gives CDR1 LNHNV, CDR2 YYDKDF (reference sequence). The CDR3 extends over 13 amino acids. V lost 2 bases, J lost 5 bases, and 9 bases lay in between. The CDR3 sequence is CATSRPNSETQYF. Written as DNA, the CDR3 is TGTGCCACCAGCAGACCAAATTCGGAGACCCAGTACTTC.

The chain recombines TRBV28 with TRBJ1-2; D is perhaps TRBD1 (5 bases). There are 12 residues in the CDR3. The germline V gene encodes CDR1 MDHEN and CDR2 SYDVKM. V was clipped by 9 bases and J by 4 bases, with 12 bases between them. The CDR3 DNA is TGTGCCAGTTTACAGGAGGCCTATGGCTACACCTTC. It is translated as CASLQEAYGYTF.

V and J are TRBV2 and TRBJ1-2, with TRBD1 matching over 7 bases. With V trimmed by 8 bases and J by 2 bases, 2 bases remained unmatched. This CDR3 comprises 12 residues. Germline CDR1 is SNHLY and CDR2 is FYNNEI. CDR3 DNA: TGTGCCAGCTTGGGACAGAACTATGGCTACACCTTC. Its translation: CASLGQNYGYTF.

The V and J genes are TRBV6-5 and TRBJ2-3, with D possibly TRBD1 on 5 matching bases. Germline V gives CDR1 MNHEY, CDR2 SVGAGI. With 4 bases removed from V and 3 bases from J, the gap between germline ends came to 8 bases. This CDR3 has 13 residues. CDR3 residues: CASSFDRTDTQYF. DNA for the CDR3: TGTGCCAGCAGTTTCGACAGAACAGATACGCAGTATTTT.

In its sample, this clone was seen once. Other DNA sequences within the sample encode an identical CDR3. The genes are TRBV6-4 and TRBJ1-1, with D tentatively TRBD1 (5 bases). V was cut by 0 bases and J by 4 bases, with 9 bases left in between. CDR3 length: 14 amino acids. The germline gives CDR1 MRHNA, CDR2 SNTAGT. The CDR3 DNA sequence: TGTGCCAGCAGTGACTCGAGTAGGGGCACTGAAGCTTTCTTT. Its protein product is CASSDSSRGTEAFF.

V gene TRBV7-9 combines with J gene TRBJ2-7, with D perhaps TRBD1 (5 bases). This CDR3 comprises 15 residues. Germline assignment: CDR1 SEHNR and CDR2 FQNEAQ (reference sequence). V lost 5 bases, J lost 0 bases, and 14 bases lay in between. CDR3 residues: CASSPQGASSYEQYF. CDR3 bases: TGTGCCAGCAGCCCCCAGGGCGCCAGCTCCTACGAGCAGTACTTC. The full variable domain, its missing parts supplied by reference TRBV7-9 and TRBJ2-7, is DTGVSQNPRHKITKRGQNVTFRCDPISEHNRLYWYRQTLGQGPEFLTYFQNEAQLEKSRLLSDRFSAERPKGSFSTLEIQRTEQGDSAMYLCASSPQGASSYEQYFGPGTRLTVT.

V and J are TRBV27 and TRBJ2-7; TRBD2 might be the D (5 bases). V gave up 3 bases and J gave up 6 bases, with 12 bases separating them. Looked up from germline, CDR1 is MNHEY and CDR2 is SMNVEV (reference sequence). The CDR3 sequence is 13 residues long. CDR3 sequence: CASSFAGIAEQYF. The CDR3, as DNA: TGTGCCAGCAGTTTTGCCGGGATCGCCGAGCAGTACTTC.

The V and J genes are TRBV19 and TRBJ2-3, with no clear D. Germline V gene data show CDR1 as LNHDA and CDR2 as SQIVND (reference sequence). Trimming took 4 bases from V and 0 from J, leaving 8 bases between them. The CDR3 extends over 14 amino acids. The CDR3 here is CASSTALSTDTQYF. The CDR3 DNA is TGTGCCAGTAGTACCGCCCTCAGCACAGATACGCAGTATTTT.

V usage is TRBV6-5 and J usage is TRBJ1-1; TRBD1 might be the D (6 bases). V shed 6 bases and J shed 1 base, with 12 bases lying between them. Germline CDR1 MNHEY, CDR2 SVGAGI. The CDR3 covers 14 residues. In DNA form, the CDR3 reads TGTGCCAGCAGACTCGGACAGACGAACACTGAAGCTTTCTTT. Translated, it gives CASRLGQTNTEAFF.

The chain recombines TRBV14 with TRBJ2-2; D call uncertain. V was pared by 5 bases and J by 1 base, with 11 bases between. The V gene's germline CDR1 is SGHDN and CDR2 FVKESK. This CDR3 is 15 amino acids long. The CDR3 nucleotides read TGTGCCAGCAGCTCCCTCCTAAGGAACACCGGGGAGCTGTTTTTT. Protein: CASSSLLRNTGELFF.

The chain uses TRBV18 and TRBJ1-6; 7 nucleotides agree with TRBD1. The CDR3 loop spans 14 amino acids. Germline assignment: CDR1 KGHSH and CDR2 LQKENI. V shed 6 bases, J shed 6 bases, and the junction held 5 bases outside the gene matches. CDR3 in DNA: TGTGCCAGCTCGCCGGGACAGTTTAATTCACCCCTCCACTTT. This sequence encodes CASSPGQFNSPLHF. Using reference TRBV18 and TRBJ1-6 for the parts outside the CDR3, the full variable domain is NAGVMQNPRHLVRRRGQEARLRCSPMKGHSHVYWYRQLPEEGLKFMVYLQKENIIDESGMPKERFSAEFPKEGPSILRIQQVVRGDSAAYFCASSPGQFNSPLHFGNGTRLTVT.

The chain carries TRBV6-5 and TRBJ1-2; D is undetermined. Germline V gene lookup returns CDR1 MNHEY and CDR2 SVGAGI. CDR3 length equals 12 residues. The ends were cut back, 2 bases at V and 6 bases at J, with 7 bases in the middle. CDR3 nucleotides: TGTGCCAGCAGTTACGGCAAGAATGGCTACACCTTC. Amino acids: CASSYGKNGYTF.

This clone has only one observation. This chain uses TRBV28 with TRBJ2-7, with 10 bases matching TRBD1. The germline V gene encodes CDR1 MDHEN and CDR2 SYDVKM. There are 14 residues in the CDR3. V trimming: 4 bases; J trimming: 4 bases; junction bases outside the gene matches: 4. CDR3 protein: CASSSPGQGYEQYF. CDR3 nucleotide sequence: TGTGCCAGCAGTTCCCCGGGACAGGGGTACGAGCAGTACTTC.

This chain uses TRBV5-1 with TRBJ1-1; 7 bases align to TRBD1. The V gene end was trimmed by 3 bases and the J gene end by 8 bases; junction bases not matched to a gene: 13. Germline CDR1 is SGHRS and CDR2 is YFSETQ. The CDR3 runs to 15 residues. CDR3 protein: CASSSRPDRAAEAFF. The CDR3 coding sequence is TGCGCCAGCAGCTCGAGGCCTGACAGGGCGGCGGAAGCTTTCTTT.

The genes are TRBV25-1 and TRBJ2-1; TRBD1 matches at 9 bases. The CDR3 runs to 16 residues. Per germline, CDR1 MGHDK and CDR2 SYGVNS. V shed 3 bases and J 1 base; nucleotides not matched to a gene: 4. CDR3 DNA sequence: TGTGCCAGCAGTGACCGGGGACAGGGATCCTACAATGAGCAGTTCTTC. Residues: CASSDRGQGSYNEQFF.

This chain uses TRBV27 with TRBJ1-4; 8 positions match TRBD1. Germline trimming cut 2 bases from V and 8 bases from J; bases unmatched to any gene: 7. Germline V gives CDR1 MNHEY, CDR2 SMNVEV (reference sequence). The CDR3 loop spans 15 amino acids. The CDR3 DNA follows: TGTGCCAGCAGTTTAACTAGGACAGGGTACGAAAAACTGTTTTTT. Its protein is CASSLTRTGYEKLFF.

The rearrangement links TRBV7-2 to TRBJ2-2, with TRBD2 matching 12 bases. Germline-derived CDR1 and CDR2 are SGHTA and FQGNSA. The CDR3 totals 18 residues. V dropped 3 bases and J dropped 5; count of bases not matched to a gene: 10. CDR3 nucleotide sequence: TGTGCCAGCAGCTTTGTCGCTAGCGGGGGGGCCAGAACCGGGGAGCTGTTTTTT. Its translation is CASSFVASGGARTGELFF.

CDR3 loop: CAISAGGSNQPQHF. CDR3 sequence (DNA): TGTGCCATCAGTGCAGGGGGTAGCAATCAGCCCCAGCATTTT. The chain uses TRBV10-3 and TRBJ1-5; 7 bases align to TRBD1. In germline, CDR1 is ENHRY, CDR2 SYGVKD. The CDR3 sequence is 14 residues long. V shed 4 bases, J shed 0 bases, and the junction held 0 bases outside the gene matches.